These 21 T cell receptor beta chains share one sample of origin, sequenced in a study of blood T cells in healthy people across ages. For the second PCR, which ran for roughly 6 to 12 cycles, a sample-barcoded 5' primer and a J-beta primer mix were used. TCRdb re-analysed the 5' RACE reads in MiXCR, keeping a single row per CDR3 protein. This sample has about 1 million distinct CDR3 sequences; around 27% occur once, and the top ten carry approximately 0.79%. The same specimen was also included in a second study, on T cells of mothers and their children.

The sequenced sample consisted of blood. The receptors originated from a girl aged 2 to 9 in good health.

This clonotype was seen a single time. One end of the junction varies from germline; a read error may be responsible. The rearrangement joins TRBV7-2 to TRBJ2-1; 9 nucleotides agree with TRBD2. The DNA end favors TRBJ2-5, so the J call may be wrong. Germline-derived CDR1 and CDR2 are SGHTA and FQGNSA. The CDR3 runs to 16 residues. The CDR3 spells CASSLAGSSGKGTQYF. In nucleotides, the CDR3 is TGTGCCAGTAGCTTAGCGGGGTCTAGCGGGAAGGGGACCCAGTACTTC.

This clonotype was seen only a few times. The rearrangement joins TRBV7-3 to TRBJ2-2; no firm D call. The CDR3 totals 14 residues. V was trimmed by 5 bases and J by 3 bases, leaving 10 bases between them. Germline V gives CDR1 SGHTA, CDR2 FQGTGA. The CDR3 coding sequence is TGTGCCAGCAGCCCCGGGTTCCACACCGGGGAGCTGTTTTTT. It is translated as CASSPGFHTGELFF.

In the case of this clonotype: One junction end does not reproduce the germline sequence, and a read error may be involved. The gene calls are TRBV11-2 and TRBJ2-3; the D gene is possibly TRBD2 (6 bases). The germline CDR1 and CDR2 sequences are SGHAT and FQNNGV. CDR3 length: 16 residues. CDR3 sequence reads: CAGSLTGPGVTDTQYF. CDR3 sequence (DNA): TGTGCCGGCAGCTTAACGGGGCCGGGAGTGACAGATACGCAGTATTTT.

The sample holds many counts of this clonotype. The V gene is TRBV29-1, the J gene TRBJ2-7; D unresolved. The germline V gene encodes CDR1 SQVTM and CDR2 ANQGSEA. V dropped 1 base and J dropped 6 bases, with 4 bases sitting between them. The CDR3 length is 10 residues. CDR3 sequence: CSVEGGEQYF. The CDR3 nucleotides read TGCAGCGTTGAAGGGGGCGAGCAGTACTTC.

V is TRBV2 and J is TRBJ2-1; D tentatively fits TRBD1 or TRBD2 (6 bases each). The CDR3 contains 15 residues. The V end was cut by 5 bases, the J end by 9 bases, with 20 bases between. Germline CDR1 is SNHLY and CDR2 is FYNNEI. For the CDR3, the DNA is TGTGCCAGCAGTTGGGGGCAAGGGAGGCTGACTGAGCAGTTCTTC. Protein product: CASSWGQGRLTEQFF.

This chain links TRBV29-1 with TRBJ1-2; D is perhaps TRBD1 (5 bases). This CDR3 spans 12 amino acids. Germline V CDR1 and CDR2: SQVTM, ANQGSEA. CDR3 residues: CRSGTGVDGYTF. As DNA, the CDR3 is TGCAGGTCCGGGACGGGGGTGGACGGCTACACCTTC. Full variable domain (rest looked up from reference TRBV29-1 and TRBJ1-2): SAVISQKPSRDICQRGTSLTIQCQVDSQVTMMFWYRQQPGQSLTLIATANQGSEATYESGFVIDKFPISRPNLTFSTLTVSNMSPEDSSIYLCRSGTGVDGYTFGSGTRLTVV.

This clonotype has a handful of counts. V and J are TRBV7-2 and TRBJ1-2; TRBD1 aligns across 8 bases. Germline assignment: CDR1 SGHTA and CDR2 FQGNSA. Trimming at V came to 5 bases and at J to 2 bases, leaving 10 bases not matched to a gene. This CDR3 is 16 amino acids long. The CDR3 is CASSATRTGSNYGYTF. The CDR3 DNA follows: TGTGCCAGCAGCGCTACTCGGACAGGGAGCAACTATGGCTACACCTTC. The full variable domain, completed using reference TRBV7-2 and TRBJ1-2, is GAGVSQSPSNKVTEKGKDVELRCDPISGHTALYWYRQSLGQGLEFLIYFQGNSAPDKSGLPSDRFSAERTGGSVSTLTIQRTQQEDSAVYLCASSATRTGSNYGYTFGSGTRLTVV.

This clonotype occurred a few times. This chain connects TRBV5-1 to TRBJ1-2; possibly TRBD1 for D (5 bases). Germline lookup yields CDR1 SGHRS and CDR2 YFSETQ. V was shortened by 4 bases and J by 4 bases, with 20 bases between the two germline ends. This CDR3 comprises 16 residues. CDR3 loop: CASSTGSGTQFYGYTF. The CDR3 bases are TGCGCCAGCAGCACCGGGAGCGGGACGCAGTTCTATGGCTACACCTTC.

This clonotype has only a few counts. The gene calls are TRBV29-1 and TRBJ2-5, with D perhaps matching TRBD1 or TRBD2 (7 bases each). V was trimmed by 0 bases and J by 4 bases, leaving 15 bases between them. This CDR3 has 15 amino acids. Germline-derived CDR1 and CDR2 are SQVTM and ANQGSEA. The CDR3 here is CSVEDPQGRAETQYF. The CDR3 bases are TGCAGCGTTGAAGACCCACAGGGGAGGGCAGAGACCCAGTACTTC.

The chain links TRBV20-1 to TRBJ1-2; perhaps TRBD1 as D (6 bases). V was clipped by 3 bases and J by 2 bases, with 10 bases between them. This CDR3 contains 13 residues. CDR1 is DFQATT and CDR2 is SNEGSKA in the germline V gene (reference sequence). The CDR3 here is CSASLTGNYGYTF. CDR3 sequence (DNA): TGCAGTGCTAGCCTGACAGGAAACTATGGCTACACCTTC.

The genes are TRBV7-3 and TRBJ2-2; D may correspond to TRBD1 or TRBD2 (5 bases each). The V gene lost 5 bases and the J gene lost 2 bases, with 15 bases spanning the gap. CDR1 and CDR2 from the germline V gene are SGHTA and FQGTGA. This CDR3 has 16 residues. The CDR3 DNA reads as TGTGCCAGCAGCCCTCAGGGACCCGTTAACACCGGGGAGCTGTTTTTT. Amino acid sequence: CASSPQGPVNTGELFF.

This clonotype came up a few times. The chain links TRBV28 to TRBJ1-2; D is unresolved. The CDR3 has 15 residues. Germline V gene data show CDR1 as MDHEN and CDR2 as SYDVKM. The ends were cut back, 7 bases at V and 8 bases at J, with 23 bases in the middle. The chain's CDR3 is CASIPASKGSKGYTF. The CDR3 DNA follows: TGTGCCAGCATACCAGCGTCGAAGGGTAGTAAGGGCTACACCTTC.

On this clonotype: One end of the junction does not line up with germline, which may come from a read error. The chain recombines TRBV20-1 with TRBJ2-5, with TRBD1 identical over 7 bases. Per germline, CDR1 DFQATT and CDR2 SNEGSKA (reference sequence). This CDR3 comprises 14 residues. The CDR3 here is CSASWDSRGETQYF. CDR3 nucleotide sequence: TGCAGCGCTAGTTGGGACAGTAGGGGAGAGACCCAGTACTTC.

The table lists this clonotype with a few counts. This chain connects TRBV4-3 to TRBJ2-5; TRBD2 agrees at 11 bases. Germline trimming cut 0 bases from V and 5 bases from J; bases unmatched to any gene: 14. From germline, CDR1 is LGHNA and CDR2 YSLEER. The CDR3 totals 19 residues. The CDR3 coding sequence is TGCGCCAGCAGCCAAGATCACTGGACTAGCGGGTTCCGGGAGGAGACCCAGTACTTC. Protein sequence: CASSQDHWTSGFREETQYF.

This chain uses TRBV7-9 with TRBJ2-5; D is possibly TRBD2 (8 bases). Trimming left V 7 bases short and J 3 bases short, with 15 bases between. The CDR3 consists of 14 residues. CDR1 and CDR2 from the germline V gene are SEHNR and FQNEAQ (reference sequence). CDR3 sequence (DNA): TGTGCCAGCAACAGGGGAGCGGGGGAAGAGACCCAGTACTTC. It codes for CASNRGAGEETQYF. Complete variable domain (other parts from reference TRBV7-9 and TRBJ2-5): DTGVSQNPRHKITKRGQNVTFRCDPISEHNRLYWYRQTLGQGPEFLTYFQNEAQLEKSRLLSDRFSAERPKGSFSTLEIQRTEQGDSAMYLCASNRGAGEETQYFGPGTRLLVL.

The chain employs TRBV20-1 and TRBJ2-2, with D perhaps TRBD1 (8 bases). CDR3 length: 15 amino acids. The V end lost 6 bases, the J end lost 8 bases, and 22 bases lay between the germline ends. The germline CDR1 and CDR2 sequences are DFQATT and SNEGSKA (reference sequence). CDR3 in DNA: TGCAGTGCGCGGGGGACAGGCGGGTTTCCAGGGGAGCTGTTTTTT. Encoded protein: CSARGTGGFPGELFF.

Of note for this clonotype: Sequence at one end of the junction differs from germline and may be a read error. The rearrangement joins TRBV6-2 or TRBV6-3 to TRBJ1-6; D uncertain. There are 11 residues in the CDR3. Germline CDR1 MNHEY, CDR2 SVGEGT. The CDR3 DNA reads TGTGCCAGCAGTTACGGGCCGAGGCTCCGCTTT. It codes for CASSYGPRLRF.

This clonotype has just a few counts. The chain is built from TRBV21-1 and TRBJ2-2. TRBV21-1 is labeled a pseudogene. The CDR3 runs 16 residues. The CDR3 bases are TGTGCCAGCAGCAAAGGCAGTGTTTTGAACACCGGGGAGCTGTTTTTT. Its protein is CASSKGSVLNTGELFF.

The J gene is TRBJ1-1, the V gene TRBV6-5, with D possibly matching TRBD1 (5 bases). In germline, CDR1 is MNHEY, CDR2 SVGAGI. This CDR3 has 14 amino acids. V was cut by 0 bases and J by 9 bases, with 14 bases left in between. CDR3 in amino acids: CASSYSIQATQAFF. The CDR3 region has the DNA TGTGCCAGCAGTTACTCGATACAGGCGACGCAAGCTTTCTTT.

This chain links TRBV7-3 with TRBJ2-1; tentatively, D is TRBD2 (5 bases). CDR3 length: 15 amino acids. Trimming took 6 bases from V and 0 from J, leaving 12 bases between them. Germline CDR1 SGHTA, CDR2 FQGTGA. This CDR3 reads CASRTPGSSYNEQFF. In nucleotides, the CDR3 is TGTGCCAGCAGGACACCGGGGAGCTCCTACAATGAGCAGTTCTTC.

The chain joins TRBV7-9 to TRBJ2-7; D tentatively reads TRBD1 or TRBD2 (6 bases each). Germline CDR1 and CDR2: SEHNR and FQNEAQ (reference sequence). Trimming removed 1 base at V and 5 bases at J, with 18 bases between. The CDR3 extends over 16 amino acids. In DNA, the CDR3 is TGTGCCAGCAGCTTAGTGTGGAGGGGGAATAGCGACGAGCAGTACTTC. Translation gives CASSLVWRGNSDEQYF. Together with reference TRBV7-9 and TRBJ2-7, the CDR3 gives the full variable domain: DTGVSQNPRHKITKRGQNVTFRCDPISEHNRLYWYRQTLGQGPEFLTYFQNEAQLEKSRLLSDRFSAERPKGSFSTLEIQRTEQGDSAMYLCASSLVWRGNSDEQYFGPGTRLTVT.